The 9 T cell receptor beta chains in this list originate from one sample, sequenced in a study of cytomegalovirus exposure and HLA in healthy donors (TCRdb year 2017). The library was obtained by the immunoSEQ multiplex PCR assay. A mixture of 60 forward primers for TCR Vbeta segments and 13 reverse primers for TCR Jbeta segments was used in the multiplex PCR. In its TCRdb copy, this immuneACCESS table keeps in-frame sequences only and misses some clones. Where compared with another copy, unresolved V genes explain less than half of these, and the others have no known cause. In all, the sample holds about 120,000 clones, and over 75% of those were seen once. The top ten hold around 4% of the sample. The sample consisted of PBMCs. The receptor set was obtained from a human donor in good health.

CDR3 residues: CASSRTGSQPQHF. In DNA, the CDR3 is TGTGCCAGCAGTAGGACAGGGAGTCAGCCCCAGCATTTT. The rearrangement uses TRBV28 and TRBJ1-5, with 8 bases matching TRBD1. V shed 5 bases and J 6 bases; nucleotides not matched to a gene: 3. CDR1 is MDHEN and CDR2 is SYDVKM in the germline V gene. This CDR3 is built from 13 residues.

This rearrangement joins TRBV4-1 to TRBJ1-3, with 7 nucleotides matching TRBD1. The CDR3 is 17 amino acids. Germline values: CDR1 MGHRA, CDR2 YSYEKL. After removal of 4 bases from V and 2 bases from J, the junction contained 11 bases not matched to a gene. CDR3 nucleotide sequence: TGCGCCAGCAGCCGGAGCGAGGGACAGCCACCTGGAAACACCATATATTTT. It specifies CASSRSEGQPPGNTIYF.

This chain links TRBV6-1 with TRBJ1-1; D possibly corresponds to TRBD1 (6 bases). CDR1 and CDR2 (germline): MNHNS, SASEGT. The V and J ends lost 0 bases and 0 bases respectively, with 8 bases between them. There are 15 residues in the CDR3. Written as DNA, the CDR3 is TGTGCCAGCAGTGAAGCAGGGGGAATGAACACTGAAGCTTTCTTT. The encoded protein is CASSEAGGMNTEAFF.

V and J are TRBV27 and TRBJ1-2, with D tentatively TRBD1 (6 bases). CDR3 length: 15 amino acids. Germline V gene lookup returns CDR1 MNHEY and CDR2 SMNVEV (reference sequence). V gave up 4 bases and J gave up 1 base, with 13 bases separating them. CDR3 amino acids: CASSSHRAGNYGYTF. In nucleotides, the CDR3 is TGTGCCAGCAGTTCCCACAGGGCGGGTAACTATGGCTACACCTTC.

The chain combines TRBV29-1 with TRBJ1-1, with D possibly matching TRBD1 (5 bases). The V gene's germline CDR1 is SQVTM and CDR2 ANQGSEA. The CDR3 covers 13 residues. The ends were cut back, 5 bases at V and 1 base at J, with 11 bases in the middle. This CDR3 reads CSVHQGPNTEAFF. CDR3 sequence (DNA): TGCAGCGTTCATCAGGGCCCGAACACTGAAGCTTTCTTT.

The rearrangement joins TRBV5-5 to TRBJ2-7, with unresolved D. The V end was cut by 4 bases, the J end by 2 bases, with 19 bases between. The CDR3 has 16 residues. Looked up from germline, CDR1 is SGHKS and CDR2 is YYEKEE (reference sequence). CDR3 in amino acids: CASSQVTSDSTYEQYF. DNA of the CDR3: TGTGCCAGCAGCCAAGTTACCAGTGACTCCACCTACGAGCAGTACTTC. Based on the CDR3 plus reference TRBV5-5 and TRBJ2-7, the full variable domain is DAGVTQSPTHLIKTRGQQVTLRCSPISGHKSVSWYQQVLGQGPQFIFQYYEKEERGRGNFPDRFSARQFPNYSSELNVNALLLGDSALYLCASSQVTSDSTYEQYFGPGTRLTVT.

This clone appeared once. This chain joins TRBV23-1 and TRBJ2-5; 11 bases map to TRBD2. TRBV23-1 is labeled an ORF, and its function is uncertain. V shed 2 bases, J shed 2 bases, and the junction held 7 bases outside the gene matches. This CDR3 is 17 amino acids long. The CDR3 loop reads CASSQVPGLAEQETQYF. Here the CDR3 DNA reads TGCGCCAGCAGTCAAGTACCGGGACTAGCGGAGCAAGAGACCCAGTACTTC.

The rearrangement uses TRBV6-6 and TRBJ2-7; 8 bases map to TRBD1. CDR3 length: 14 residues. Losses at the gene ends were 6 bases for V and 5 bases for J; bases not matched to a gene: 9. CDR1 and CDR2 (germline): MNHNY, SVGAGI (reference sequence). CDR3 residues: CASRASAGGDEQYF. CDR3 sequence (DNA): TGTGCCAGCAGAGCATCTGCAGGGGGCGACGAGCAGTACTTC.

The rearrangement joins TRBV7-8 to TRBJ1-2; TRBD1 agrees at 7 bases. Germline lookup yields CDR1 SGHVS and CDR2 FQNEAQ. There are 15 residues in the CDR3. The V and J ends lost 4 bases and 2 bases, in that order; junction bases with no gene match: 7. The chain's CDR3 is CASSSSQGGNYGYTF. CDR3 nucleotide sequence: TGTGCCAGCAGCTCCTCCCAGGGGGGCAACTATGGCTACACCTTC. Using reference TRBV7-8 and TRBJ1-2 for the parts outside the CDR3, the full variable domain is GAGVSQSPRYKVAKRGQDVALRCDPISGHVSLFWYQQALGQGPEFLTYFQNEAQLDKSGLPSDRFFAERPEGSVSTLKIQRTQQEDSAVYLCASSSSQGGNYGYTFGSGTRLTVV.